The T cell receptor beta chain under discussion was sequenced for a study of CD4+ T cells in melanoma. Overall study findings and caveats: A reported correlation linked neoantigen-specific CD4+ T cells to CD8+, macrophage and B cell function. Diverse differentiation states were reported for melanoma neoantigen-specific CD4+ T cells.

TCRdb's copy holds only in-frame clones and misses some; the assay was immunoSEQ multiplex PCR. The sample lists under 7,000 clones; just under 70% were seen once. Details on this clone: What it binds is unknown.

The sequence came from a human donor with melanoma. The material sequenced was cells from a culture (not recorded whether cultured in vitro).

The CDR3 here is CASSPPTSGGTNIQYF. DNA of the CDR3: TGTGCCAGCTCACCCCCGACTAGCGGGGGGACAAACATTCAGTACTTC. The chain employs TRBV18 and TRBJ2-4, with 13 bases lining up with TRBD2. Germline V CDR1 and CDR2: KGHSH, LQKENI. The CDR3 is made up of 16 amino acids. Trimming took 3 bases from V and 6 from J; bases not matched to a gene: 5.